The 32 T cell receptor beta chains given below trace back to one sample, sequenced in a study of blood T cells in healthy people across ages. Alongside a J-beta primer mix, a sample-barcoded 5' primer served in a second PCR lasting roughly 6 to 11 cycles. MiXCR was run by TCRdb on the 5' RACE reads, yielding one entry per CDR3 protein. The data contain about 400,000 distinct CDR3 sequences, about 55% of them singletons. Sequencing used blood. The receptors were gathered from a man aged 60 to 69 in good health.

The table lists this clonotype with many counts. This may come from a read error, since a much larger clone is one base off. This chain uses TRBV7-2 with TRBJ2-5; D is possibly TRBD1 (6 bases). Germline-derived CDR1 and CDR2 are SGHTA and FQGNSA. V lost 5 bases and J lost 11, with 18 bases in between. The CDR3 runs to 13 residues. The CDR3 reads CASSQVTGNEQYF. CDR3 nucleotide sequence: TGTGCCAGCAGCCAAGTGACAGGCAATGAGCAGTACTTC.

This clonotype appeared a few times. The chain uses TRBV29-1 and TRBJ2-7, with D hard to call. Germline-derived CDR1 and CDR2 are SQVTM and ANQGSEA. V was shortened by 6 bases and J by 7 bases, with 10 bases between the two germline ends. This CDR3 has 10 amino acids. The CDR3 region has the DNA TGCAGCGTGGGTGCAAGGGAGCAGTACTTC. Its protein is CSVGAREQYF.

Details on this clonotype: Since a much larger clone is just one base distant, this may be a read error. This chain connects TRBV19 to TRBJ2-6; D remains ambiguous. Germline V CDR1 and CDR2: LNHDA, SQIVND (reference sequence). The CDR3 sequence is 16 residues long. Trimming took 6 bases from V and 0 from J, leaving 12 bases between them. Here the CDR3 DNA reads TGTGCCAGTAGCCGAGACTTGGCCTCTGGGGCCAACGTCCTGACTTTC. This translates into CASSRDLASGANVLTF.

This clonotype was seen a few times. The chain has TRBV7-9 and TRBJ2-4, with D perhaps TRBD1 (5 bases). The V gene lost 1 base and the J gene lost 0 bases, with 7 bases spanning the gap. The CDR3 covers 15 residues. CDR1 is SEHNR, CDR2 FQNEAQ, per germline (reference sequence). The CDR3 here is CASSLGTLAKNIQYF. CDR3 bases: TGTGCCAGCAGCTTAGGGACATTAGCCAAAAACATTCAGTACTTC.

CDR3 nucleotides: TGTGCCAGCAGCCCCGGGCCGGGACTAGCCGGCAATGAGCAGTACTTC. It codes for CASSPGPGLAGNEQYF. The chain recombines TRBV11-1 with TRBJ2-5; 9 nucleotides align to TRBD2. The V segment lost 5 bases and the J segment 11 bases; nucleotides outside the gene matches: 18. The germline CDR1 and CDR2 sequences are SGHAT and FQDESV (reference sequence). This CDR3 has 16 amino acids. Full variable domain (remainder filled in from reference TRBV11-1 and TRBJ2-5): EAEVAQSPRYKITEKSQAVAFWCDPISGHATLYWYRQILGQGPELLVQFQDESVVDDSQLPKDRFSAERLKGVDSTLKIQPAELGDSAMYLCASSPGPGLAGNEQYFGPGTRLLVL.

The CDR3 DNA follows: TGTGCCAGCAGTTACGTCGCCGGGACAACACGCCCGAGGAATTCACCCCTCCACTTT. It codes for CASSYVAGTTRPRNSPLHF. V is TRBV6-2 or TRBV6-3 and J is TRBJ1-6; a possible D gene is TRBD1 (6 bases). This CDR3 contains 19 residues. The V end lost 2 bases, the J end lost 7 bases, and 24 bases lay between the germline ends. Germline loops: CDR1 MNHEY, CDR2 SVGEGT.

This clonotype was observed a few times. The CDR3 nucleotides read TGTGCCAGCAGTTCGCCAGGCCCCTACGAGCAGTACTTC. As protein: CASSSPGPYEQYF. The genes are TRBV27 and TRBJ2-7; no clear D. This CDR3 comprises 13 residues. V was shortened by 4 bases and J by 2 bases, with 9 bases between the two germline ends. Germline CDR1 MNHEY, CDR2 SMNVEV (reference sequence).

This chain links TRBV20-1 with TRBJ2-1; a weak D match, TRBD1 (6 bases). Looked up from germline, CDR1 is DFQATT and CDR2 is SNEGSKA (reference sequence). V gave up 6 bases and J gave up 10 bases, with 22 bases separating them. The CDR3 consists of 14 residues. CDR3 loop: CSAQYGTSFVEQFF. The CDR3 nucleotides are TGCAGTGCCCAGTACGGGACATCGTTTGTGGAGCAGTTCTTC.

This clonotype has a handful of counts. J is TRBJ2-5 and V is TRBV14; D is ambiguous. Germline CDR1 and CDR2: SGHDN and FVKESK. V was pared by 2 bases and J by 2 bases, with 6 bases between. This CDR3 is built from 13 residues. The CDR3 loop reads CASSQNFQETQYF. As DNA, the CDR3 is TGTGCCAGCAGCCAAAACTTTCAAGAGACCCAGTACTTC.

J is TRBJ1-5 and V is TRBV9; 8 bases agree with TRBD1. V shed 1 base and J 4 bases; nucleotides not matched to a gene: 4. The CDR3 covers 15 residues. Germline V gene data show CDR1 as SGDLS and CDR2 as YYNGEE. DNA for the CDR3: TGTGCCAGCAGCGTATCCACAGGGGGGAATCAGCCCCAGCATTTT. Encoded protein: CASSVSTGGNQPQHF.

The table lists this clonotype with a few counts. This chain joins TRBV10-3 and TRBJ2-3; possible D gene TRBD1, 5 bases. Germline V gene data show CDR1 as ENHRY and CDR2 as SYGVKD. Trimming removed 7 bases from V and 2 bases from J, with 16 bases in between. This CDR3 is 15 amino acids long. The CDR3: CAIKSMVGPTDTQYF. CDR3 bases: TGTGCCATCAAAAGCATGGTGGGGCCCACAGATACGCAGTATTTT.

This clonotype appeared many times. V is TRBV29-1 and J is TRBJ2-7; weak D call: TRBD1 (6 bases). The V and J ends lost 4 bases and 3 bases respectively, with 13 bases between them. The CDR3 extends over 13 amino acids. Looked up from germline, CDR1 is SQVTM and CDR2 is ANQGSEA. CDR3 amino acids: CSVARQENYEQYF. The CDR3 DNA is TGCAGCGTTGCGCGACAGGAGAACTACGAGCAGTACTTC.

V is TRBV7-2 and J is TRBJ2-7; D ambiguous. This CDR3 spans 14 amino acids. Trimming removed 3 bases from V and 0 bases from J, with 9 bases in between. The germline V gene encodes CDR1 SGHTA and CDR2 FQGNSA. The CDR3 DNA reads TGTGCCAGCAGCTTGAGCGTGGACTCCTACGAGCAGTACTTC. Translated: CASSLSVDSYEQYF.

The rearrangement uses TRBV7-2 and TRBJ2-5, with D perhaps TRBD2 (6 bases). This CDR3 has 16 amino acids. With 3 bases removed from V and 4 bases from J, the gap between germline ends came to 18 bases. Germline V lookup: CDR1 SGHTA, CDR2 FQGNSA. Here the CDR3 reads CASSFPVGGTRETQYF. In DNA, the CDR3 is TGTGCCAGCAGCTTCCCAGTTGGGGGGACGAGAGAGACCCAGTACTTC. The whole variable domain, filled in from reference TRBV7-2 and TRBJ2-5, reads GAGVSQSPSNKVTEKGKDVELRCDPISGHTALYWYRQSLGQGLEFLIYFQGNSAPDKSGLPSDRFSAERTGGSVSTLTIQRTQQEDSAVYLCASSFPVGGTRETQYFGPGTRLLVL.

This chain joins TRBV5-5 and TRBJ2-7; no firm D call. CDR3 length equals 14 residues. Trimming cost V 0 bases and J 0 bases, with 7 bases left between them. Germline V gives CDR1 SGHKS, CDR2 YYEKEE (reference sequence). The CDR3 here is CASSLGQNSYEQYF. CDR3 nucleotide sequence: TGTGCCAGCAGCTTGGGGCAGAACTCCTACGAGCAGTACTTC.

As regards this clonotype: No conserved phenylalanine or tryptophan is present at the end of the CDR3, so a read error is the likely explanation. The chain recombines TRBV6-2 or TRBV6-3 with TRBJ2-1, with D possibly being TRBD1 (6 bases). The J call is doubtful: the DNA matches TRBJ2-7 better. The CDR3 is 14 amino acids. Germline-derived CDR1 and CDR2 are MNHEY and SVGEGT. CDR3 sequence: CASSPLGAQGEQYL. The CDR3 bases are TGTGCCAGCAGTCCCCTGGGGGCCCAGGGCGAGCAGTACTTA.

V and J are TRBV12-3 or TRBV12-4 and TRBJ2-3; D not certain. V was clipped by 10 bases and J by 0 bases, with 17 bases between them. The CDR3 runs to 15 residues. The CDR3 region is CAIPDSLTSTDTQYF. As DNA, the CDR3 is TGTGCCATCCCCGACTCTCTTACTAGCACAGATACGCAGTATTTT.

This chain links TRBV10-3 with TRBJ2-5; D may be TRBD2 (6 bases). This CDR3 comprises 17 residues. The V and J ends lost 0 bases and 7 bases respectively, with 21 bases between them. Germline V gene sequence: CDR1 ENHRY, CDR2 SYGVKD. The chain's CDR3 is CAISESLVAEGRGTQYF. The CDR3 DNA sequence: TGTGCCATCAGTGAGTCGTTGGTAGCGGAGGGGAGAGGGACCCAGTACTTC.

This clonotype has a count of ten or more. The CDR3 here is CSARDLGSQRYGYTF. In DNA form, the CDR3 reads TGCAGTGCTAGAGATCTGGGGAGTCAGCGCTATGGCTACACCTTC. V gene TRBV20-1 combines with J gene TRBJ1-2; no reliable D call. This CDR3 is built from 15 residues. The germline V gene encodes CDR1 DFQATT and CDR2 SNEGSKA (reference sequence). The ends were cut back, 0 bases at V and 4 bases at J, with 15 bases in the middle.

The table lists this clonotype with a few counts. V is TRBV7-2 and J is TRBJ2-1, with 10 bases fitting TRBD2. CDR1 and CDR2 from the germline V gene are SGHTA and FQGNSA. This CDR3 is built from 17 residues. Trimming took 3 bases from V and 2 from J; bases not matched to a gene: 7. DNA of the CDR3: TGTGCCAGCAGCTTGGCTACCGGGACTAGCGCCTACAATGAGCAGTTCTTC. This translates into CASSLATGTSAYNEQFF.

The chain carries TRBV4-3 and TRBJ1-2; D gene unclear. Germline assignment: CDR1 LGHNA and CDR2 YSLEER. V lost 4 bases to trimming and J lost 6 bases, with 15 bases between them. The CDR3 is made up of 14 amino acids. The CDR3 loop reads CASSLSFLVHGYTF. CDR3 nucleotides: TGCGCCAGCAGCCTGAGCTTTTTGGTCCATGGCTACACCTTC.

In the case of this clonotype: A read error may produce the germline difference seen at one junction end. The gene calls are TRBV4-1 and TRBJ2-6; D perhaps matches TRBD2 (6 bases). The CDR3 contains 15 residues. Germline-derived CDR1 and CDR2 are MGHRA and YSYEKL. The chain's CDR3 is CASNQGGIGANVLTF. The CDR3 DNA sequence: TGCGCCAGCAACCAAGGCGGGATTGGGGCCAACGTCCTGACTTTC.

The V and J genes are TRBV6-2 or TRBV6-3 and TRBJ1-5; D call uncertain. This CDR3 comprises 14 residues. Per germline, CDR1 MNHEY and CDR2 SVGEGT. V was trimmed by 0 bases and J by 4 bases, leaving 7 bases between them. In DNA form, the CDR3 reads TGTGCCAGCAGTTACTCAGGATGGAATCAGCCCCAGCATTTT. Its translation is CASSYSGWNQPQHF.

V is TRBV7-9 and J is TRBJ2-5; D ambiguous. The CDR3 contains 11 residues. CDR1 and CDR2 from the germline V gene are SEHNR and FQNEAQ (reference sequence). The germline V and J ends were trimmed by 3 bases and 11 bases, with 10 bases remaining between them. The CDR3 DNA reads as TGTGCCAGCAGCTTCGACAATGAGCAGTACTTC. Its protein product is CASSFDNEQYF.

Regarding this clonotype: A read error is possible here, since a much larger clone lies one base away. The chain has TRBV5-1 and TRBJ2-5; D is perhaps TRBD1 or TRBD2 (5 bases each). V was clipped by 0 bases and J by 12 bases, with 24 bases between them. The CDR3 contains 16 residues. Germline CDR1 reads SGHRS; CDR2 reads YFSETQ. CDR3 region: CASSLAAVSRGYEKYF. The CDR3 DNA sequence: TGCGCCAGCAGCTTGGCTGCGGTATCGAGGGGCTACGAGAAGTACTTC.

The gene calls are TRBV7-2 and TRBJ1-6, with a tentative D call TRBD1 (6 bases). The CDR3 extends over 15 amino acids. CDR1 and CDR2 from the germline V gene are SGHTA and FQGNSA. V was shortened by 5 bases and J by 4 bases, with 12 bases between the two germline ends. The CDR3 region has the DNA TGTGCCAGCAGCCCTCGGACAGAATATAATTCACCCCTCCACTTT. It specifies CASSPRTEYNSPLHF.

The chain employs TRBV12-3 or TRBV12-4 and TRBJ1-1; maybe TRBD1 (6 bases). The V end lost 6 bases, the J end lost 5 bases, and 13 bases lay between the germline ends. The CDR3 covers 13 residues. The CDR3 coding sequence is TGTGCCAGCAGCATGGGGGCGGGGACTGAAGCTTTCTTT. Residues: CASSMGAGTEAFF.

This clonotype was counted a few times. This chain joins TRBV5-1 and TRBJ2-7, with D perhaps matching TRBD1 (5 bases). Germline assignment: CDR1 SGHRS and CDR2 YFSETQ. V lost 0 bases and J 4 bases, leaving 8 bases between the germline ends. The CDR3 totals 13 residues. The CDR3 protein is CASSLDPGYEQYF. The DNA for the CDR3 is TGCGCCAGCAGCTTGGATCCAGGGTACGAGCAGTACTTC.

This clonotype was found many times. CDR3 DNA: TGTGCCAGCAGCCCCCGTACCGGGGAGCTGTTTTTT. It codes for CASSPRTGELFF. The rearrangement joins TRBV11-3 to TRBJ2-2; D remains ambiguous. V lost 5 bases and J 5 bases, leaving 6 bases between the germline ends. Per germline, CDR1 SGHNT and CDR2 YENEEA. The length of the CDR3 is 12 residues.

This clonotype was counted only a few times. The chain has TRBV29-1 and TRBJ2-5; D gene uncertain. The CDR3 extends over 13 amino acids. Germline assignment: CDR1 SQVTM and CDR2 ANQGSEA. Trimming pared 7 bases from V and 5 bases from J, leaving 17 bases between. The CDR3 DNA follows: TGCAGCGCTGACACCCGAGGTGGGGAGACCCAGTACTTC. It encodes CSADTRGGETQYF.

In DNA form, the CDR3 reads TGTGCCAGCAGTGGCTCTAGCGGGAAAGCCGAGCAGTACTTC. Translated: CASSGSSGKAEQYF. The chain carries TRBV6-2 or TRBV6-3 and TRBJ2-4; 9 bases are a match to TRBD2. With the DNA end fitting TRBJ2-7 better, the J assignment may be wrong. Germline CDR1 reads MNHEY; CDR2 reads SVGEGT. This CDR3 contains 14 residues.

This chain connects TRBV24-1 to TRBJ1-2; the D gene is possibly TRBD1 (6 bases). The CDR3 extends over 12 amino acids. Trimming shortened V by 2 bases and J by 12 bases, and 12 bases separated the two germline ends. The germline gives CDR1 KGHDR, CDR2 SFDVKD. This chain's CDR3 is CATSDSTGPHTF. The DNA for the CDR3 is TGTGCCACCAGTGATTCCACAGGGCCACACACCTTC.